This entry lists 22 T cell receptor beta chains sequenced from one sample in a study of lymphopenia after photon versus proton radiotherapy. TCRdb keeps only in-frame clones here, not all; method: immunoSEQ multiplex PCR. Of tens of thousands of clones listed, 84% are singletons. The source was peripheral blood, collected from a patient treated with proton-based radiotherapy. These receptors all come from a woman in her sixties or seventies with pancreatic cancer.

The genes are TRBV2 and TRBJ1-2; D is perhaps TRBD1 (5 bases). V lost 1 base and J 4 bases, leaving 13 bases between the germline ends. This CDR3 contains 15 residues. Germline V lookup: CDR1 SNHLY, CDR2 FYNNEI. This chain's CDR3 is CASSEGAGALYGYTF. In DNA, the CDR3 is TGTGCCAGCAGTGAAGGAGCCGGGGCCCTCTATGGCTACACCTTC. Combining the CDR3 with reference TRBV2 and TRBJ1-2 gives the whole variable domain EPEVTQTPSHQVTQMGQEVILRCVPISNHLYFYWYRQILGQKVEFLVSFYNNEISEKSEIFDDQFSVERPDGSNFTLKIRSTKLEDSAMYFCASSEGAGALYGYTFGSGTRLTVV.

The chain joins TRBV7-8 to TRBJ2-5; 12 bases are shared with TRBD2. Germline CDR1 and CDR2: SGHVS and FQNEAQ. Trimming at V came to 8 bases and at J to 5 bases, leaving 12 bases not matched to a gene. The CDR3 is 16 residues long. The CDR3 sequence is CASGLPSGREGETQYF. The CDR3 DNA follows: TGTGCCAGCGGACTCCCTAGCGGGAGGGAGGGGGAGACCCAGTACTTC.

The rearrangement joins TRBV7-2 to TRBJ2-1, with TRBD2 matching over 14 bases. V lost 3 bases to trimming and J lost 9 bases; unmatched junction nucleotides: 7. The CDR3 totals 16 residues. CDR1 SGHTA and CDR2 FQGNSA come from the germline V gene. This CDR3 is CASSFGLAGGRGEQFF. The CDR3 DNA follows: TGTGCCAGCAGCTTTGGACTAGCGGGAGGACGGGGTGAGCAGTTCTTC.

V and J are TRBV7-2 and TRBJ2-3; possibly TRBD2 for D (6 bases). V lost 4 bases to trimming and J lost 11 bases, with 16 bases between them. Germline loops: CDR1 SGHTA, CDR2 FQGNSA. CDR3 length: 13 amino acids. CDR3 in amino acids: CASSYTGTPGQYF. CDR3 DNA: TGTGCCAGCAGCTATACCGGGACTCCAGGGCAGTATTTT.

The CDR3 region has the DNA TGTGCCAGCAGTTTCCGGGGACTAGCGGGAGGCGACGAGCAGTACTTC. Translation: CASSFRGLAGGDEQYF. The chain couples TRBV27 to TRBJ2-7; 15 bases line up with TRBD2. This CDR3 contains 16 residues. V lost 3 bases to trimming and J lost 5 bases; unmatched junction nucleotides: 5. The germline CDR1 and CDR2 sequences are MNHEY and SMNVEV (reference sequence).

The CDR3 region is CASSLRGQRETQYF. CDR3 bases: TGTGCCAGCAGCTTGAGGGGGCAAAGAGAGACCCAGTACTTC. The chain links TRBV7-8 to TRBJ2-5, with TRBD1 matching 7 bases. The germline V gene encodes CDR1 SGHVS and CDR2 FQNEAQ. V dropped 3 bases and J dropped 4; count of bases not matched to a gene: 5. The CDR3 has 14 amino acids.

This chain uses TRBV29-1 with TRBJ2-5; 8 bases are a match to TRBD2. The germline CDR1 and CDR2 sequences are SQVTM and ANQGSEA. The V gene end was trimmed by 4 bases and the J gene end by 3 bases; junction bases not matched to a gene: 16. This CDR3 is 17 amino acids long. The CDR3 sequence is CSVGAGREGPDKETQYF. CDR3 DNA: TGCAGCGTTGGAGCGGGCCGGGAGGGTCCAGACAAAGAGACCCAGTACTTC.

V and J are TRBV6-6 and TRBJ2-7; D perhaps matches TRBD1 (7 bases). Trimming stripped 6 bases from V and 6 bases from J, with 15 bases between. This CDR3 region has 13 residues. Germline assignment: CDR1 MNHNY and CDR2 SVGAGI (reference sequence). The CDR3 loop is CASSSGTAGEQYF. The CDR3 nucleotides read TGTGCCAGCAGCTCAGGGACAGCGGGCGAGCAGTACTTC.

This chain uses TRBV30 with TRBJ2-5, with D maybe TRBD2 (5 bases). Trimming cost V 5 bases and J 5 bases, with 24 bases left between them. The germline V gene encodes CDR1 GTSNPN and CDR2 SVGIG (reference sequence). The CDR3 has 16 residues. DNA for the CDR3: TGTGCCTGGGCGGGTAAGGGATGGGGAAATAGGGAGACCCAGTACTTC. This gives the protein CAWAGKGWGNRETQYF.

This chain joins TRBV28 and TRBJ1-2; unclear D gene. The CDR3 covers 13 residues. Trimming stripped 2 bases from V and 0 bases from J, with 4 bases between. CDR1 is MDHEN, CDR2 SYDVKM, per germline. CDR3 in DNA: TGTGCCAGCAGTTTAGTGGCTAACTATGGCTACACCTTC. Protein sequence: CASSLVANYGYTF.

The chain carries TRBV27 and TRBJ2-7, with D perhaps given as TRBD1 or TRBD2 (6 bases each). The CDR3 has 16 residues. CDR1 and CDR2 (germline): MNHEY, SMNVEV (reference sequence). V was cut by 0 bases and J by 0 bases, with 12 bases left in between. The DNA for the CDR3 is TGTGCCAGCAGTTTATCCCACAGGGACTCCTCCTACGAGCAGTACTTC. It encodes CASSLSHRDSSYEQYF.

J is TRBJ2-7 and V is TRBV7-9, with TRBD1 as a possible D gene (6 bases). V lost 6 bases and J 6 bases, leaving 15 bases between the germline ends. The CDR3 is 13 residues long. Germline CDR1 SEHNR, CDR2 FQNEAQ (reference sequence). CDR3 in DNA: TGTGCCAGCAGTCAACAACAGGGTGGCGAGCAGTACTTC. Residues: CASSQQQGGEQYF.

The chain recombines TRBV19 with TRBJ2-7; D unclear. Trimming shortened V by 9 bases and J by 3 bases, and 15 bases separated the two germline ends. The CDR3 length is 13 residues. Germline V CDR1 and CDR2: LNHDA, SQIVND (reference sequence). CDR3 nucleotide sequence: TGTGCCAGCGCTATCACCCAGAACTACGAGCAGTACTTC. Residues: CASAITQNYEQYF.

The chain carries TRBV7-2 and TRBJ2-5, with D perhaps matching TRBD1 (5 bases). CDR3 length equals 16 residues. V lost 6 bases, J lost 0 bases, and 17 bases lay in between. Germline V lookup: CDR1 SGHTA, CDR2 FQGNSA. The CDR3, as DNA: TGTGCCAGCAGGCCTATTATGGACAACCACCAAGAGACCCAGTACTTC. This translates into CASRPIMDNHQETQYF.

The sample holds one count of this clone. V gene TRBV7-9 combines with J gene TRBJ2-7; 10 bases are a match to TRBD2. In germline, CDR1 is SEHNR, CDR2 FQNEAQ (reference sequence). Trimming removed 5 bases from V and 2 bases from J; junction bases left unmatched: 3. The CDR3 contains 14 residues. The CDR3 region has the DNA TGTGCCAGCAGCCCTCTAGCGGGGGCCTACGAGCAGTACTTC. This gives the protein CASSPLAGAYEQYF.

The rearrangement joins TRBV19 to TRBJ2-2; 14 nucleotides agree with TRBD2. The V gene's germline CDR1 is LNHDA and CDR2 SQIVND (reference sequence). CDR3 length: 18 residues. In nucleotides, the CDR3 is TGTGTCCTCCCAATGACTAGCGGGAGGGCCAGGGACACCGGGGAGCTGTTTTTT. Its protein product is CVLPMTSGRARDTGELFF.

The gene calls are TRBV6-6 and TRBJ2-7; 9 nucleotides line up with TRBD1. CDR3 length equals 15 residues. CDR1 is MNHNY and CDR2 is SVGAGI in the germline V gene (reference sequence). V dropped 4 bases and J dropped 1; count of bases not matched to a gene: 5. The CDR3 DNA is TGTGCCAGCAGTTCCACAGGGGGCTTTTCCTACGAGCAGTACTTC. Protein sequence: CASSSTGGFSYEQYF.

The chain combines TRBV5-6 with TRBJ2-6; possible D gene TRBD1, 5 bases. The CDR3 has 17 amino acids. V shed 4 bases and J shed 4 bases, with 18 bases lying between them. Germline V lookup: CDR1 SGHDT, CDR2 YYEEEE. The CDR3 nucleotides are TGTGCCAGCAGCCCCTGGGGCCGGGCGGCGGGGGCCAACGTCCTGACTTTC. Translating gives CASSPWGRAAGANVLTF.

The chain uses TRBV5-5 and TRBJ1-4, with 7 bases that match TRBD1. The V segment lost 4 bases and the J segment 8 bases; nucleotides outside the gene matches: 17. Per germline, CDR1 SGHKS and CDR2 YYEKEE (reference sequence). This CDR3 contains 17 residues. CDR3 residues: CASSPETGRGDEEKLFF. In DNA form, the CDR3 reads TGTGCCAGCAGCCCCGAGACAGGGCGTGGAGATGAGGAAAAACTGTTTTTT. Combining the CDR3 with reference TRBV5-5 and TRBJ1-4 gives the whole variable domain DAGVTQSPTHLIKTRGQQVTLRCSPISGHKSVSWYQQVLGQGPQFIFQYYEKEERGRGNFPDRFSARQFPNYSSELNVNALLLGDSALYLCASSPETGRGDEEKLFFGSGTQLSVL.

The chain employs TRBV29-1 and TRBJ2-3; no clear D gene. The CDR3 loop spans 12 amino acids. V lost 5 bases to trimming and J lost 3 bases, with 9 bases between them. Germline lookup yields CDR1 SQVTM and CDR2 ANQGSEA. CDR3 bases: TGCAGCGTTCGGGTTTCGACAGATACGCAGTATTTT. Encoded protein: CSVRVSTDTQYF.

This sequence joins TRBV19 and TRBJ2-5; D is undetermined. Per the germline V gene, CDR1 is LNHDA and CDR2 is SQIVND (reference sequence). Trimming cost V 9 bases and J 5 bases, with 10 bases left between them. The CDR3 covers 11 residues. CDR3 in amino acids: CASSFGETQYF. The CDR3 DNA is TGTGCCAGCAGCTTCGGGGAGACCCAGTACTTC.

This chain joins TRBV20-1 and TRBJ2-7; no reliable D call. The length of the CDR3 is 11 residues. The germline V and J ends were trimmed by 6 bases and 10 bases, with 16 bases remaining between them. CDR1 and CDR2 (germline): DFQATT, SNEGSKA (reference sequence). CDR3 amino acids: CSAIVQPRQYF. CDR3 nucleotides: TGCAGTGCGATTGTTCAGCCGAGACAGTACTTC.